These 7 T cell receptor beta chains share one sample of origin, sequenced in a study of control samples from healthy donors and cancer patients. TCRdb's table, derived via immunoSEQ multiplex PCR, lists solely in-frame clones and lacks some. The data hold about 160,000 clones, with approximately 94% observed a single time. Sequenced sample: PBMCs. All receptors come from a man aged 60-69 years with colorectal cancer.

The rearrangement uses TRBV30 and TRBJ1-6, with 9 bases identical to TRBD1. The germline gives CDR1 GTSNPN, CDR2 SVGIG (reference sequence). V lost 8 bases and J lost 9; bases outside the gene matches: 8. There are 13 residues in the CDR3. The CDR3 loop reads CATRQGVGSPLHF. The CDR3, as DNA: TGTGCCACCCGACAGGGGGTTGGTTCACCCCTCCACTTT.

In this sample, this clone turned up once. The gene calls are TRBV6-6 and TRBJ1-4; tentative D call: TRBD1 (5 bases). This CDR3 is built from 15 residues. CDR1 is MNHNY, CDR2 SVGAGI, per germline (reference sequence). V was trimmed by 8 bases and J by 4 bases, leaving 17 bases between them. The DNA for the CDR3 is TGTGCCAGCGGTACACAAGGGCAGGGTAATGAAAAACTGTTTTTT. Amino acids: CASGTQGQGNEKLFF.

This clone was detected once. V is TRBV9 and J is TRBJ2-3; a weak D match, TRBD1 (5 bases). The CDR3 runs 14 residues. V was trimmed by 2 bases and J by 1 base, leaving 8 bases between them. Germline assignment: CDR1 SGDLS and CDR2 YYNGEE. This CDR3 reads CASSVDSRTDTQYF. DNA for the CDR3: TGTGCCAGCAGCGTTGACAGTCGCACAGATACGCAGTATTTT.

This chain's CDR3 is CASSQEGMGVHEQYF. Written as DNA, the CDR3 is TGTGCCAGCAGCCAAGAAGGAATGGGGGTCCACGAGCAGTACTTC. The rearrangement uses TRBV3-1 (or the pseudogene TRBV3-2) and TRBJ2-7, with D perhaps TRBD1 or TRBD2 (5 bases each). The V gene lost 0 bases and the J gene lost 5 bases, with 14 bases spanning the gap. This CDR3 region has 15 residues. Germline assignment: CDR1 LGHDT and CDR2 YNNKEL (reference sequence).

V and J are TRBV19 and TRBJ2-7; TRBD1 or TRBD2 may be the D gene (5 bases each). V was shortened by 5 bases and J by 5 bases, with 10 bases between the two germline ends. The CDR3 contains 12 residues. The germline CDR1 and CDR2 sequences are LNHDA and SQIVND (reference sequence). The CDR3 is CASSLWDDEQYF. The CDR3 bases are TGTGCCAGTAGTTTATGGGACGACGAGCAGTACTTC.

The V and J genes are TRBV6-5 and TRBJ1-3, with a weak D call TRBD1 (6 bases). This CDR3 has 15 amino acids. Trimming cost V 5 bases and J 0 bases, with 11 bases left between them. Germline CDR1 is MNHEY and CDR2 is SVGAGI. CDR3 sequence reads: CASSLQGYSGNTIYF. The CDR3 region has the DNA TGTGCCAGCAGTCTACAGGGTTACTCTGGAAACACCATATATTTT.

The rearrangement links TRBV10-3 to TRBJ1-2; the D gene is possibly TRBD1 (5 bases). The CDR3 runs to 14 residues. Germline values: CDR1 ENHRY, CDR2 SYGVKD. Deletions cut 4 bases from V and 4 bases from J, with 13 bases between. CDR3 nucleotide sequence: TGTGCCATCAGTGTGGCGGGGGGTAGCTATGGCTACACCTTC. It encodes CAISVAGGSYGYTF.